The rows below give T cell receptor beta chains drawn from one sample of a study of T cell changes during pregnancy in multiple sclerosis. Some clones are missing from TCRdb's copy, which holds only in-frame ones; the method was immunoSEQ multiplex PCR. The table lists 55,000 to 80,000 clones, almost 90% of them singletons. Sample: peripheral blood, taken after pregnancy. The receptor source for this set is a female donor in good health, enrolled as a control in a pregnancy study. Each CDR3 is given with its conserved first and last residue. The order of the fields is clone size, J gene, V gene, D gene, CDR3 DNA, CDR3 protein. The D gene is left open where the match is weak. Size tells how often a clone was seen (once, few, many) or the class of an expanded clone, and some rows leave it out.

>NA|TRBJ2-7|TRBV10-3|TRBD1
TGTGCCATCAGTGAGGGGGAGACAGGGCCCTACGAGCAGTACTTC
CAISEGETGPYEQYF
>NA|TRBJ1-2|TRBV12-2|NA
TGTGCAAGTCGCCAGTTTGAGAGGGGGATGAACTATGGCTACACCTTC
CASRQFERGMNYGYTF
>NA|TRBJ1-2|TRBV5-1|NA
TGCGCCAGCAGCGAATGGGACATCCGAGGTGGCTACACCTTC
CASSEWDIRGGYTF
>NA|TRBJ2-7|TRBV5-1|NA
TGCGCCAGCAGCTTGGAACGGGACTACGAGCAGTACTTC
CASSLERDYEQYF
>NA|TRBJ1-1|TRBV20-1|NA
TGCAGCCTATTGGACACTGAAGCTTTCTTT
CSLLDTEAFF
>few|TRBJ2-7|TRBV10-1|NA
TGCGCCAGCAGTCCGGGACACGGTCCCTACGAGCAGTACTTC
CASSPGHGPYEQYF
>NA|TRBJ2-2|TRBV18|NA
TGTGCCAGCTCACCGTATATCGGGGCGAACACCGGGGAGCTGTTTTTT
CASSPYIGANTGELFF
>NA|TRBJ2-2|TRBV10-2|TRBD2
TGCGCCAGCAGTGCTAGCGGGAGTTCCGGGGAGCTGTTTTTT
CASSASGSSGELFF
>NA|TRBJ2-6|TRBV5-1|NA
TGCGCCAGCAGCACCGCGGTCGGGGCCAACGTCCTGACTTTC
CASSTAVGANVLTF
>NA|TRBJ2-1|TRBV7-2|TRBD2
TGTGCCAGCAGCTTTTTGGTGCTAGCGGGGGGAGGTGAGCAGTTCTTC
CASSFLVLAGGGEQFF
>few|TRBJ1-1|TRBV12-1|NA
TGTGCCAGCAGCTTTGCTCCCTCGCCCTATCAAGAAGCTTTCTTT
CASSFAPSPYQEAFF
>NA|TRBJ2-2|TRBV2|TRBD2
TGTGCCAGCAGTGAAGGGGGGACTAGCGGGACGGGAACCGGGGAGCTGTTTTTT
CASSEGGTSGTGTGELFF
>NA|TRBJ1-5|TRBV9|TRBD1
TGTGCCAGCAGCGGGGGGACAGAGGGTTGGCCCCAGCATTTT
CASSGGTEGWPQHF
>NA|TRBJ1-5|TRBV7-9|NA
TGTGCCAGCAGCCGGGGTCCGAGCAATCAGCCCCAGCATTTT
CASSRGPSNQPQHF
>NA|TRBJ1-1|TRBV18|TRBD1
TGTGCCAGCTCGAGGACAGGGCCTGAAGCTTTCTTT
CASSRTGPEAFF
>NA|TRBJ2-1|TRBV7-7|NA
TGTGCCAGCAGCATAGGGAGGAGCTCCTACAATGAGCAGTTCTTC
CASSIGRSSYNEQFF
>once|TRBJ1-5|TRBV6-1|NA
TGTGCCAGCAGTGAAGCCGGGGGAACTCAGCCCCAGCATTTT
CASSEAGGTQPQHF
>once|TRBJ2-7|TRBV4-3|NA
TGCGCCAGCAGCCAAGAGACAGGCCGTACAGAGCAGTACTTC
CASSQETGRTEQYF
>NA|TRBJ2-7|TRBV11-3|NA
TGTGCCAGCAGCCCTACCCCGAGCGGCATCGAGCAGTACTTC
CASSPTPSGIEQYF
>many|TRBJ1-1|TRBV7-8|NA
TGTGCCAGCAGCTTAGGCACAGTCACTGAAGCTTTCTTT
CASSLGTVTEAFF
>NA|TRBJ1-1|TRBV6-1|NA
TGTGCCAGCAGTGTTCTGGGCTCAAACACTGAAGCTTTCTTT
CASSVLGSNTEAFF
>NA|TRBJ2-7|TRBV6-4|NA
TGTGCCAGCAGTCCCCAGGCCCAAACGGGGGAGCAGTACTTC
CASSPQAQTGEQYF
>NA|TRBJ2-4|TRBV25-1|TRBD2
TGTGCCAGCAGTGAATATGGTGTGCGGGAGGTTTATCAGTACTTC
CASSEYGVREVYQYF
>NA|TRBJ2-5|TRBV7-2|TRBD2
TGTGCCAGCAGCGTGACCGGGACTAGCAAGACCCAGTACTTC
CASSVTGTSKTQYF
>NA|TRBJ2-7|TRBV27|NA
TGTGCCAGCAGTTTCAGGGGCTACGAGCAGTACTTC
CASSFRGYEQYF
>once|TRBJ1-1|TRBV27|TRBD1
TGTGCCAGCATGACAGGGCATGAAGCTTTCTTT
CASMTGHEAFF
>NA|TRBJ1-2|TRBV6-5|TRBD1
TGTGCCAGCAGTTACGGCTTTGGACAGGATAACTATGGCTACACCTTC
CASSYGFGQDNYGYTF
>once|TRBJ2-1|TRBV14|NA
TGTGCCAGCAGCCAAGATGCCGGGACCTACAATGAGCAGTTCTTC
CASSQDAGTYNEQFF
>NA|TRBJ1-2|TRBV11-2|TRBD1
TGTGCCAGCAGCCCTTCCGGAACAGGGGGCGTCTATGGCTACACCTTC
CASSPSGTGGVYGYTF
>NA|TRBJ2-7|TRBV5-1|TRBD1
TGCGCCAGCAGCGAGGGACAGGGGGGGTACGAGCAGTACTTC
CASSEGQGGYEQYF
>NA|TRBJ2-7|TRBV27|TRBD2
TGTGCCAGCAGCGAGTTGACGGGAGGAATGAGACCTTTAAGATACGAGCAGTACTTC
CASSELTGGMRPLRYEQYF
>NA|TRBJ1-1|TRBV5-1|TRBD1
TGCGCCAGCAGCGTCCAGGGGGGGAACACTGAAGCTTTCTTT
CASSVQGGNTEAFF
>NA|TRBJ1-1|TRBV6-6|TRBD1
TGTGCCAGTCACAGGGGTTCCACTGAAGCTTTCTTT
CASHRGSTEAFF
>once|TRBJ2-1|TRBV2|TRBD2
TGTGCCAGCAGCGCCTCGACAGGACTAGCGGGAGGTGAGCAGTTCTTC
CASSASTGLAGGEQFF
>NA|TRBJ1-1|TRBV30|TRBD1
TGTGCCTGGAGTGTACGGGACAGGGAAGCTTTCTTT
CAWSVRDREAFF
>NA|TRBJ2-2|TRBV6-1|TRBD2
TGTGCCAGCAGTGAGCTAGCGGGAGGGTCGGGTGAGCTGTTTTTT
CASSELAGGSGELFF
>NA|TRBJ1-1|TRBV29-1|TRBD1
TGCAGCGTTGGTTATGCCAGGCAGGGGGACACTGAAGCTTTCTTT
CSVGYARQGDTEAFF
>NA|TRBJ2-7|TRBV27|NA
TGTGCCAGCAGTTTAGCTGGGCAGAGCTACGAGCAGTACTTC
CASSLAGQSYEQYF
>NA|TRBJ1-5|TRBV5-6|NA
TGTGCCAGCAGCTTGGGTTTAGGGAGAGGCCAGCCCCAGCATTTT
CASSLGLGRGQPQHF
>NA|TRBJ2-1|TRBV7-9|TRBD2
TGTGCCAGCAGCTTGGCGGGACTAAGGGAAGGGAATGAGCAGTTCTTC
CASSLAGLREGNEQFF
>NA|TRBJ1-1|TRBV6-5|NA
TGTGCCAGCAGCACTGTCCCGGGAGACACTGAAGCTTTCTTT
CASSTVPGDTEAFF
>NA|TRBJ2-1|TRBV5-6|TRBD2
TGTGCCAGCAGCTCGAGGACTAGCGGGAGGAACAATGAGCAGTTCTTC
CASSSRTSGRNNEQFF
>NA|TRBJ2-7|TRBV11-2|NA
TGTGCCAGCAGCTTAGAGAGGCAGGGTGGCGAGCAGTACTTC
CASSLERQGGEQYF
>NA|TRBJ2-6|TRBV4-3|NA
TGCGCCAGCAGCCAAGAGGCGGGCTCTGGGGCCAACGTCCTGACTTTC
CASSQEAGSGANVLTF
>NA|TRBJ2-2|TRBV6-5|NA
TGTGCCAGCAGTAGAGCGGGACACCTCACCGGGGAGCTGTTTTTT
CASSRAGHLTGELFF
>NA|TRBJ2-1|TRBV4-1|TRBD2
TGCGCCAGCAGCCTAGCGGGGGGGAGCTCCTACAATGAGCAGTTCTTC
CASSLAGGSSYNEQFF
>NA|TRBJ1-5|TRBV7-9|NA
TGTGCCAGCAGCTTAGGGACGGGGGAGTATCAGCCCCAGCATTTT
CASSLGTGEYQPQHF